The rows below give T cell receptor beta chains drawn from one sample of a study of siplizumab effects on memory and regulatory T cells. Some clones are missing from TCRdb's copy, which holds only in-frame ones; the method was immunoSEQ multiplex PCR. Of tens of thousands of clones in the sample, approximately 79% were seen once. Material: memory CD4+ T cells sorted from blood. These receptors came from a human donor in good health. Each CDR3 is given with its conserved first and last residue. Each record gives: V gene, J gene, CDR3 protein.

TRBV5-1	TRBJ2-3	CASGRGDADTDTQYF
TRBV18	TRBJ1-5	CASSPGPGGQQPQHF
TRBV18	TRBJ2-3	CASSPRPGQGYPDTQYF
TRBV6-6	TRBJ2-7	CASSVGTAEYF
TRBV25-1	TRBJ1-1	CADLNRGDTEAFF
TRBV14	TRBJ2-2	CASSTSANTGELFF
TRBV5-1	TRBJ2-3	CASSPGGPADTQYF
TRBV6-1	TRBJ2-2	CASNRVVANTGELFF
TRBV6-6	TRBJ2-7	CASSYGWTRDFEEQYF
TRBV28	TRBJ1-1	CASNPGTIMNTEAFF
TRBV5-5	TRBJ1-2	CASSQTGQTTYGYTF
TRBV2	TRBJ2-5	CASQDRQVQETQYF
TRBV11-3	TRBJ2-2	CASSSSYLGQANTGELFF
TRBV2	TRBJ2-5	CASSPYIRQGKGQETQYF
TRBV6-1	TRBJ2-3	CASSEFRAGQGDTQYF
TRBV5-6	TRBJ2-4	CASSSYDSLAKNIQYF
TRBV2	TRBJ1-1	CASSAKVWTEAFF
TRBV6-5	TRBJ2-7	CAANSGDSYEQYF
TRBV28	TRBJ1-2	CASSLVGAGGYTF
TRBV27	TRBJ1-4	CASRWDSNFATNEKLFF
TRBV6-6	TRBJ2-7	CASTPSQGPYEQYF
TRBV11-1	TRBJ2-5	CASSAYGGREETQYF
TRBV11-2	TRBJ1-1	CASSWLGSNTEAFF
TRBV6-6	TRBJ1-2	CASSLDRVRGYTF
TRBV5-5	TRBJ1-5	CASSLAFPVREPQHF
TRBV5-6	TRBJ2-7	CASSLGTSGVYEQYF
TRBV5-1	TRBJ2-1	CASSSPQTGVNEQFF
TRBV19	TRBJ2-2	CASSIRSGGTGELFF